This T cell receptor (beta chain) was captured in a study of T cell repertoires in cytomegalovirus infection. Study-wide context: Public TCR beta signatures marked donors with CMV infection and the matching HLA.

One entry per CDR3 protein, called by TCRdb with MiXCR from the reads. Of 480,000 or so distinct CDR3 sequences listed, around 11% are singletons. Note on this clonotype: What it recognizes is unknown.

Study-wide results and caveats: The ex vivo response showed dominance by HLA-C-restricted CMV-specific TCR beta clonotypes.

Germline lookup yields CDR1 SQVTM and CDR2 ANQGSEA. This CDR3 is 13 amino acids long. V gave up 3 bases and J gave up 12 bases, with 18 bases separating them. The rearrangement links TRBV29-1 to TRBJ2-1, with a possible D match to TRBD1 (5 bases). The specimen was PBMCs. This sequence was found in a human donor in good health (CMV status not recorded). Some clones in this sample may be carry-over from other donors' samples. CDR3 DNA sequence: TGCAGCGTTGATCAGGGAACTTACTTTGGGCAGTTCTTC. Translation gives CSVDQGTYFGQFF.